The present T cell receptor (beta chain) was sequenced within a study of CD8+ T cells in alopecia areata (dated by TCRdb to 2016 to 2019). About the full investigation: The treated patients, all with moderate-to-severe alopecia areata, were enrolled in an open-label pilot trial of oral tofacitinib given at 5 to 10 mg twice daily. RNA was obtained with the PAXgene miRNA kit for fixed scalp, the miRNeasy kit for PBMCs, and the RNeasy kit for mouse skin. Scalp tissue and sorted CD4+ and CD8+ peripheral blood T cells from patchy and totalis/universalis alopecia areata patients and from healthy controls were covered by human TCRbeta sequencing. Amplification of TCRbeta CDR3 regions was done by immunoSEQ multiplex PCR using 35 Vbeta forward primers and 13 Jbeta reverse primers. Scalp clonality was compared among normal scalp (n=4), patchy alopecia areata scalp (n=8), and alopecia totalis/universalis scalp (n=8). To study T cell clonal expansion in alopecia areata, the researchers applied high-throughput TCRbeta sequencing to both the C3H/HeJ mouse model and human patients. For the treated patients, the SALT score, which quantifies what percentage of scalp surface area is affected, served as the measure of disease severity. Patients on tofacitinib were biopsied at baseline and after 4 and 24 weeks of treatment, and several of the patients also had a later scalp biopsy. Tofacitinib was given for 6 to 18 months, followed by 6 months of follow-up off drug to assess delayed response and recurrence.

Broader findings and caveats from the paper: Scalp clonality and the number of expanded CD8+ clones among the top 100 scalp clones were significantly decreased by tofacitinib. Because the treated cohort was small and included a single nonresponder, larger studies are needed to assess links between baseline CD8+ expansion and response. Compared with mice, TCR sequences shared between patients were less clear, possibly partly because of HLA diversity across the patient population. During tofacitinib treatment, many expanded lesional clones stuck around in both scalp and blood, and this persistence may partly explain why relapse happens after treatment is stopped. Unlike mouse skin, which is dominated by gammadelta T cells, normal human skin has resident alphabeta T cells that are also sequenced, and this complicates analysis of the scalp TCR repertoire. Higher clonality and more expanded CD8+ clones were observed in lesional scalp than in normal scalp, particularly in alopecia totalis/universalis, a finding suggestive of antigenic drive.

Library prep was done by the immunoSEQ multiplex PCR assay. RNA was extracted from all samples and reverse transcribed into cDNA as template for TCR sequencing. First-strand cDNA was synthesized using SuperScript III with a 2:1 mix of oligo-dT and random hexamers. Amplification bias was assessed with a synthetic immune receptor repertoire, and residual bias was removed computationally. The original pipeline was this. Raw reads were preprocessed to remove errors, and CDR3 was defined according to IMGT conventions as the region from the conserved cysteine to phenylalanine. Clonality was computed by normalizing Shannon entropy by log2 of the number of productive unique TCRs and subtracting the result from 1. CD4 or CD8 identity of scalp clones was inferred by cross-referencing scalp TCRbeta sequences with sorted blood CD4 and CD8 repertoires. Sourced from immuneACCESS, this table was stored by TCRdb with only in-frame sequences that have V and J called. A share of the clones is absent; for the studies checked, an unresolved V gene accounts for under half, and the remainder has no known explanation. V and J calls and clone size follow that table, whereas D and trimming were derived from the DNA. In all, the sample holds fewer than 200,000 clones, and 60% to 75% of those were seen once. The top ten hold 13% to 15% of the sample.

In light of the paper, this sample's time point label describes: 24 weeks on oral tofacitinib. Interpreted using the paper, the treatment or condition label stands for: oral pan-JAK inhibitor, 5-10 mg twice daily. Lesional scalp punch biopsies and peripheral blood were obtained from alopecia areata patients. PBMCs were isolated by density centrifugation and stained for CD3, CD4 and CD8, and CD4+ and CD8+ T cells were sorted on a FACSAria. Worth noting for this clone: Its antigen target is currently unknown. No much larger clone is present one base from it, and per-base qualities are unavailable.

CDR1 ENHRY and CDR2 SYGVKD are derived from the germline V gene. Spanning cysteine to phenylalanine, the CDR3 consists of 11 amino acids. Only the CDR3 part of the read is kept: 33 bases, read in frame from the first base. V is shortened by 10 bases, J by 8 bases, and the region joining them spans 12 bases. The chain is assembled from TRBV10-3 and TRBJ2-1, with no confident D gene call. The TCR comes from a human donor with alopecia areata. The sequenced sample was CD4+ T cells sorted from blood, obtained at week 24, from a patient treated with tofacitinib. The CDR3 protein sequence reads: CATAGDDEQFF. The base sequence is TGTGCCACCGCAGGCGACGATGAGCAGTTCTTC.